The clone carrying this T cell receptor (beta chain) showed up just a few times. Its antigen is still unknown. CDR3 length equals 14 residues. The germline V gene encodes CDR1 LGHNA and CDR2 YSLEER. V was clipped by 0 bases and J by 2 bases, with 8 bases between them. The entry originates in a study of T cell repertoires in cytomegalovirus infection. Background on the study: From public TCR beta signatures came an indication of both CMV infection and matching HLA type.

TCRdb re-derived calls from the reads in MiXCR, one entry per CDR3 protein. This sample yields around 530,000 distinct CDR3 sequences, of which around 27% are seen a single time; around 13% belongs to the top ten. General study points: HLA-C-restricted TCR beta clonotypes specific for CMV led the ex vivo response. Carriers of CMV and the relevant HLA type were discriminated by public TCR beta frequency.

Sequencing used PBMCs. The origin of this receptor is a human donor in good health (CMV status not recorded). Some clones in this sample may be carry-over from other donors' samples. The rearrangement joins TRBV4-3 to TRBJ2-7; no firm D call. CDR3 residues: CASSQDNGAYEQYF. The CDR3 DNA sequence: TGCGCCAGCAGCCAAGATAATGGAGCCTACGAGCAGTACTTC.